The 30 T cell receptor beta chains reported below all come from one sample, sequenced in a study of T cells expressing NK-cell markers. After re-calling the 5' RACE reads, TCRdb lists one entry per CDR3 protein, DNA absent. With about 440,000 distinct CDR3 sequences in the sample, the ten largest clones hold 7.3%. Sequenced input: blood T cells: a sorted CD56 or NKG2C T cell subset, CD4+ or CD8+ T cells, or bulk PBMC T cells (not recorded which). The receptors here all came from a woman between 18 and 70 years old in good health.

This sequence joins TRBV12-3 or TRBV12-4 and TRBJ2-3; TCRdb lists TRBD2, though no DNA is available to test this call. The CDR3 length is 14 residues. The CDR3 sequence: CASHPGLGLRTQYF.

Here the CDR3 reads CSANQDNSPLHF. This chain connects TRBV20-1 to TRBJ1-6. Germline V gene lookup returns CDR1 DFQATT and CDR2 SNEGSKA (reference sequence). The CDR3 consists of 12 residues.

J is TRBJ1-2 and V is TRBV4-3; TCRdb returns TRBD1, unconfirmable since there is no DNA. Germline CDR1 LGHNA, CDR2 YSLEER. The CDR3 sequence is 19 residues long. The CDR3 protein is CASSQDKGPGGKVGYGYTF.

The chain is built from TRBV7-4 and TRBJ2-1; without DNA, the TCRdb call of TRBD1 cannot be checked. This CDR3 is 15 amino acids long. The V gene's germline CDR1 is SGHVT and CDR2 SQSDAQ. CDR3 sequence: CASSLGTGEFNEQFF.

The chain has TRBV6-1 and TRBJ2-4; TCRdb designates TRBD1, a call that cannot be tested without DNA. Per the germline V gene, CDR1 is MNHNS and CDR2 is SASEGT. This CDR3 has 16 residues. The CDR3 reads CASSPGPLEAKNIQYF.

CDR3 sequence reads: CASSLVGVRLNEQFF. The chain carries TRBV5-4 and TRBJ2-1; there is no DNA to check the TCRdb D call of TRBD2. This CDR3 region has 15 residues. Germline assignment: CDR1 SGHNT and CDR2 YYREEE (reference sequence).

The rearrangement links TRBV29-1 to TRBJ1-1. Germline CDR1 SQVTM, CDR2 ANQGSEA. The CDR3 is made up of 15 amino acids. Here the CDR3 reads CSVGGGGFMNTEAFF.

The gene calls are TRBV14 and TRBJ1-2. CDR3 size: 14 residues. The V gene's germline CDR1 is SGHDN and CDR2 FVKESK. The CDR3 here is CASSQVAGYYGYTF.

The chain links TRBV7-9 to TRBJ2-3; there is no DNA to check the TCRdb D call of TRBD2. The CDR3 runs to 15 residues. Germline V lookup: CDR1 SEHNR, CDR2 FQNEAQ (reference sequence). The CDR3 loop reads CASSLASGRTDTQYF.

The chain carries TRBV7-7 and TRBJ2-2; the D call of TRBD1 rests on TCRdb alone, since no DNA is present to check it. Germline CDR1 and CDR2: SSHAT and FNYEAQ (reference sequence). The CDR3 contains 14 residues. The CDR3 sequence is CASSPGTYTGELFF.

The rearrangement joins TRBV2 to TRBJ1-2. CDR1 and CDR2 from the germline V gene are SNHLY and FYNNEI. The CDR3 is made up of 14 amino acids. The CDR3 is CASRPARANYGYTF.

The rearrangement links TRBV28 to TRBJ2-7; TCRdb proposes TRBD1, but this gene call is untestable without DNA. The germline V gene encodes CDR1 MDHEN and CDR2 SYDVKM. The CDR3 totals 13 residues. The CDR3 is CASADALSGEQYF.

The CDR3 reads CASSTNSYEQYF. This rearrangement joins TRBV19 to TRBJ2-7. The CDR3 spans 12 residues. Germline V gene data show CDR1 as LNHDA and CDR2 as SQIVND (reference sequence).

The chain combines TRBV20-1 with TRBJ1-5. This CDR3 comprises 13 residues. The germline CDR1 and CDR2 sequences are DFQATT and SNEGSKA (reference sequence). This chain's CDR3 is CSASVDNNQPQHF.

V and J are TRBV5-4 and TRBJ1-1; TCRdb selects TRBD1, and the lack of DNA leaves this call unchecked. CDR1 and CDR2 (germline): SGHNT, YYREEE (reference sequence). The CDR3 totals 15 residues. The CDR3 reads CASSLDRGQSTEAFF. Based on the CDR3 plus reference TRBV5-4 and TRBJ1-1, the full variable domain is ETGVTQSPTHLIKTRGQQVTLRCSSQSGHNTVSWYQQALGQGPQFIFQYYREEENGRGNFPPRFSGLQFPNYSSELNVNALELDDSALYLCASSLDRGQSTEAFFGQGTRLTVV.

The gene calls are TRBV18 and TRBJ2-1; lacking DNA, the TRBD2 call made by TCRdb goes unchecked. The CDR3 is 14 residues long. Germline-derived CDR1 and CDR2 are KGHSH and LQKENI. CDR3 residues: CASSPRGRRNEQFF. Together with reference TRBV18 and TRBJ2-1, the CDR3 gives the full variable domain: NAGVMQNPRHLVRRRGQEARLRCSPMKGHSHVYWYRQLPEEGLKFMVYLQKENIIDESGMPKERFSAEFPKEGPSILRIQQVVRGDSAAYFCASSPRGRRNEQFFGPGTRLTVL.

The rearrangement links TRBV12-3 or TRBV12-4 to TRBJ1-5; the D call of TRBD1 rests on TCRdb alone, since no DNA is present to check it. This CDR3 comprises 14 residues. This chain's CDR3 is CASRFPGADQPQHF.

The chain is built from TRBV5-1 and TRBJ2-1. This CDR3 region has 16 residues. Germline V CDR1 and CDR2: SGHRS, YFSETQ. The CDR3 sequence: CASSLMWEGSYNEQFF.

The chain couples TRBV7-3 to TRBJ2-5; the D gene TCRdb calls, TRBD1, cannot be checked with no DNA. Per the germline V gene, CDR1 is SGHTA and CDR2 is FQGTGA. This CDR3 is built from 15 residues. The CDR3 sequence: CASSLGAGLQETQYF.

CDR3 in amino acids: CSAVPPGIIFKNIQYF. The chain is built from TRBV20-1 and TRBJ2-4; TCRdb returns TRBD1, unconfirmable since there is no DNA. The CDR3 is made up of 16 amino acids. Germline CDR1 reads DFQATT; CDR2 reads SNEGSKA (reference sequence).

J is TRBJ1-4 and V is TRBV20-1; TCRdb picks TRBD1, but there is no DNA to check that call. CDR1 is DFQATT, CDR2 SNEGSKA, per germline (reference sequence). The CDR3 sequence is 13 residues long. The CDR3 reads CSARAVTGEKLFF.

The rearrangement joins TRBV5-4 to TRBJ2-5; without DNA, the TCRdb call of TRBD1 cannot be checked. Germline CDR1 is SGHNT and CDR2 is YYREEE (reference sequence). This CDR3 contains 16 residues. Here the CDR3 reads CASSRLTGGEKETQYF.

The rearrangement uses TRBV5-1 and TRBJ2-4. The CDR3 is made up of 16 amino acids. Germline CDR1 reads SGHRS; CDR2 reads YFSETQ. The CDR3 loop reads CASSLGSGVAKNIQYF.

The chain joins TRBV6-1 to TRBJ1-1. The germline CDR1 and CDR2 sequences are MNHNS and SASEGT. The CDR3 runs to 14 residues. The CDR3 here is CASSQGTAYTEAFF.

The chain joins TRBV28 to TRBJ2-2; no DNA is available, so the TRBD2 call from TCRdb remains unchecked. The germline gives CDR1 MDHEN, CDR2 SYDVKM. This CDR3 region has 12 residues. The CDR3 sequence: CASSRGGGELFF.

The chain carries TRBV29-1 and TRBJ1-2. CDR1 is SQVTM, CDR2 ANQGSEA, per germline. The length of the CDR3 is 11 residues. The CDR3 here is CSVEDSRGYTF.

The V gene is TRBV5-4, the J gene TRBJ2-3; TCRdb names TRBD1, which stays unverified in the absence of DNA. Germline values: CDR1 SGHNT, CDR2 YYREEE (reference sequence). The CDR3 is 17 amino acids. The CDR3 protein is CASSPRTAGIFTDTQYF.

CDR3 region: CSADRGGSYNEQFF. The chain uses TRBV20-1 and TRBJ2-1; TCRdb picks TRBD1, but there is no DNA to check that call. The CDR3 length is 14 residues. Germline V gene data show CDR1 as DFQATT and CDR2 as SNEGSKA (reference sequence).

V usage is TRBV7-9 and J usage is TRBJ2-1; TCRdb outputs TRBD2, but without DNA this stays unchecked. The length of the CDR3 is 16 residues. CDR1 SEHNR and CDR2 FQNEAQ come from the germline V gene (reference sequence). The CDR3 spells CASSSTSGASYNEQFF.

This chain uses TRBV6-1 with TRBJ1-3; with no DNA, the TCRdb D assignment of TRBD1 cannot be verified. The CDR3 extends over 13 amino acids. Germline V lookup: CDR1 MNHNS, CDR2 SASEGT. This chain's CDR3 is CASRQQGGNTIYF.